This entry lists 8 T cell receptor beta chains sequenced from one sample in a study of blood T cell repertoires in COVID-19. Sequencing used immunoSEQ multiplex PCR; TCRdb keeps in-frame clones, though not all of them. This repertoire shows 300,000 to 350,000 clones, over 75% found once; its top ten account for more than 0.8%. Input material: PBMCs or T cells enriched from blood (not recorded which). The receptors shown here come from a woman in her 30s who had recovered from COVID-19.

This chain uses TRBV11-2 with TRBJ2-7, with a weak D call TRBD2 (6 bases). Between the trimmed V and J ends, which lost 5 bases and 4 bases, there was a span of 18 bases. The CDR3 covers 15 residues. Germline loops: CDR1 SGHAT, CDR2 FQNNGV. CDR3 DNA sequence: TGTGCCAGCAGCCCATTGGCAGTAGCGGCATACGAGCAGTACTTC. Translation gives CASSPLAVAAYEQYF.

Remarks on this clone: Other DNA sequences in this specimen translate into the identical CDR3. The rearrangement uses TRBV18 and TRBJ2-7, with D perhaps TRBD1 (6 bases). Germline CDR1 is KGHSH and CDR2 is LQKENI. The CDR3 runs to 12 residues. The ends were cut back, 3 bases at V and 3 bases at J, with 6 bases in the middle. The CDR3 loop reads CASSPTGYEQYF. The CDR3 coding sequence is TGTGCCAGCTCACCGACAGGCTACGAGCAGTACTTC.

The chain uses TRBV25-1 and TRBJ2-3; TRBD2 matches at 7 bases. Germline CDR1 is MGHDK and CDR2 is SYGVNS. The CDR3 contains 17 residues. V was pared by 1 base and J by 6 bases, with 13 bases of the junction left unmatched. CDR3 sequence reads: CASSEWGSGGSGDTQYF. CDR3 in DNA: TGTGCCAGCAGTGAATGGGGGTCGGGGGGAAGCGGGGATACGCAGTATTTT.

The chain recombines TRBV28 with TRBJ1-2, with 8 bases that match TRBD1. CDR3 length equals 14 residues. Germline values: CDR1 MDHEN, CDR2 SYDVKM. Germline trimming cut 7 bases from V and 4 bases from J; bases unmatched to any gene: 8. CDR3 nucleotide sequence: TGTGCCAGCACTTGGACAGGGTTAAGCTATGGCTACACCTTC. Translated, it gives CASTWTGLSYGYTF.

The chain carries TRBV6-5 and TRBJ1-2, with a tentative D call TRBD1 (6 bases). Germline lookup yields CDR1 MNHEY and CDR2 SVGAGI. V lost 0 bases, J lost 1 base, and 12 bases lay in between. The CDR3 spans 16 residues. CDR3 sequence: CASSYSGQRFNYGYTF. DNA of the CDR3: TGTGCCAGCAGTTACTCCGGACAGAGATTTAACTATGGCTACACCTTC.

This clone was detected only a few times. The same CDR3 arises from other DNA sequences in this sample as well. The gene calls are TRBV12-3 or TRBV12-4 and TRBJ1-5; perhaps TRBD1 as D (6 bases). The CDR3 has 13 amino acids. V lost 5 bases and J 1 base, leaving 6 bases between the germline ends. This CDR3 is CASSQGSNQPQHF. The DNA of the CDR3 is TGTGCCAGCAGTCAGGGGAGCAATCAGCCCCAGCATTTT.

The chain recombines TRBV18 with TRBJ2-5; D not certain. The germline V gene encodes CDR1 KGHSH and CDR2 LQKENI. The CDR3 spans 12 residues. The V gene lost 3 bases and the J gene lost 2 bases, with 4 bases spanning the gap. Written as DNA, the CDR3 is TGTGCCAGCTCACCGACTCAAGAGACCCAGTACTTC. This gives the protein CASSPTQETQYF. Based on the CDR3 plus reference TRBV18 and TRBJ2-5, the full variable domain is NAGVMQNPRHLVRRRGQEARLRCSPMKGHSHVYWYRQLPEEGLKFMVYLQKENIIDESGMPKERFSAEFPKEGPSILRIQQVVRGDSAAYFCASSPTQETQYFGPGTRLLVL.

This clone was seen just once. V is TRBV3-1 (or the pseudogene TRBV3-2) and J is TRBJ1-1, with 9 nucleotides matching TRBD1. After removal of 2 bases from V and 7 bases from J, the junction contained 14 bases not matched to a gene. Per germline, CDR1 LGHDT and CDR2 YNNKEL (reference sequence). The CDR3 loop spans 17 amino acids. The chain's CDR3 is CASSQRGGQGGRSEAFF. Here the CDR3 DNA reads TGTGCCAGCAGCCAAAGGGGGGGACAGGGTGGGCGGAGTGAAGCTTTCTTT.